This TCR beta chain was captured by sequencing in a study of Ad26.COV2.S vaccination and SARS-CoV-2 variants. About the research overall: Participant was drawn from the COV1001 Ad26.COV2.S trial arm. By the intramuscular route, Ad26.COV2.S was given once, or twice 56 days apart.

Only in-frame clones appear in the TCRdb table, and some are missing; sequencing was by immunoSEQ multiplex PCR. The table includes more than 300,000 clones, 70% to 90% detected once. Germline trimming cut 1 base from V and 6 bases from J; bases unmatched to any gene: 7. The CDR3 is 15 amino acids. In germline, CDR1 is KGHSH, CDR2 LQKENI. As to treatment: over 15 received Ad26.COV2.S at low or high dose, single or two shots; 5 received placebo; per-sample allocation not given. Vaccine and placebo recipients were sampled on day 63 after the first injection. This chain joins TRBV18 and TRBJ2-3, with 7 bases fitting TRBD1. The sequence was obtained from a person aged 18-65 years who received the Ad26.COV2.S COVID-19 vaccine or a placebo. The sample consisted of peripheral blood, taken in a trial of Ad26.COV2.S vaccine versus placebo. CDR3 sequence reads: CASSPLARGPDTQYF. The CDR3 nucleotides are TGTGCCAGCTCACCACTAGCGAGGGGGCCTGATACGCAGTATTTT.